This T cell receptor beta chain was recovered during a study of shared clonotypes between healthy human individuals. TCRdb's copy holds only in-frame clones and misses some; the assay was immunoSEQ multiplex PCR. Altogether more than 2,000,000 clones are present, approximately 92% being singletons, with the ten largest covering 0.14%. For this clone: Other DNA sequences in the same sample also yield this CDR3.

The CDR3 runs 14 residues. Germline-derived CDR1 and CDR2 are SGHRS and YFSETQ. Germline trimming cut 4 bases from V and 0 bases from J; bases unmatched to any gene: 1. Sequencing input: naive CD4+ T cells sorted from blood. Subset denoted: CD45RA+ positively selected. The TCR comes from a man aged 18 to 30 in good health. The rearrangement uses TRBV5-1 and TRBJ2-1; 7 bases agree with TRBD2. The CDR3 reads CASSLADSYNEQFF. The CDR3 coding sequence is TGCGCCAGCAGCCTAGCGGACTCCTACAATGAGCAGTTCTTC.